The 6 T cell receptor beta chains below all came from one sample that was sequenced in a study of CD8 T cells in ankylosing spondylitis. Using its own MiXCR run on the 5' RACE reads, TCRdb lists one record per CDR3 protein. The top ten hold about 4% of the sample, which has around 140,000 distinct CDR3 sequences, 11% seen once. Input material: blood, either unsorted or a sorted T cell fraction (not recorded which). The receptors derive from a female donor with ankylosing spondylitis or in good health (not recorded which).

Written as DNA, the CDR3 is TGTGCCAGCAGCCGCCAAGCGGGAGGAGGTGGAGAGACCCAGTACTTC. Translated, it gives CASSRQAGGGGETQYF. V and J are TRBV7-9 and TRBJ2-5; 9 bases fit TRBD2. The germline V gene encodes CDR1 SEHNR and CDR2 FQNEAQ (reference sequence). The CDR3 contains 16 residues. V lost 5 bases, J lost 4 bases, and 11 bases stayed unmatched.

This clonotype appeared a few times. CDR3 bases: TGCAGTGCTAGTCCCGTGGGGCTGCGGGAGACCCAGTACTTC. This codes for CSASPVGLRETQYF. This chain links TRBV20-1 with TRBJ2-5; TRBD1 is a possible D gene (5 bases). Germline assignment: CDR1 DFQATT and CDR2 SNEGSKA (reference sequence). The V end was cut by 3 bases, the J end by 5 bases, with 16 bases between. This CDR3 region has 14 residues.

CDR3 protein: CSAPTAVGNTEAFF. Written as DNA, the CDR3 is TGCAGTGCGCCTACGGCAGTGGGGAACACTGAAGCTTTCTTT. The rearrangement links TRBV20-1 to TRBJ1-1; D call uncertain. Per the germline V gene, CDR1 is DFQATT and CDR2 is SNEGSKA (reference sequence). This CDR3 comprises 14 residues. Trimming cost V 6 bases and J 1 base, with 15 bases left between them.

This clonotype was seen ten or more times. J is TRBJ2-5 and V is TRBV20-1, with 8 bases fitting TRBD1. The CDR3 sequence is 13 residues long. Per the germline V gene, CDR1 is DFQATT and CDR2 is SNEGSKA (reference sequence). J gave up 1 base and V 6 bases, and 4 bases lay outside the gene matches. CDR3 amino acids: CSAAQGVQETQYF. CDR3 DNA sequence: TGCAGTGCCGCACAGGGGGTCCAAGAGACCCAGTACTTC.

This clonotype occurred many times. The chain carries TRBV5-5 and TRBJ2-3; maybe TRBD2 (5 bases). Germline V gene sequence: CDR1 SGHKS, CDR2 YYEKEE (reference sequence). V dropped 2 bases and J dropped 1 base, with 14 bases sitting between them. The CDR3 length is 16 residues. CDR3 DNA sequence: TGTGCCAGCAGCTTCCGCTGGACTTCCCGCACAGATACGCAGTATTTT. Residues: CASSFRWTSRTDTQYF.

Many counts were recorded for this clonotype. The V and J genes are TRBV6-1 and TRBJ2-3; a weak D match, TRBD2 (7 bases). The V end lost 6 bases, the J end lost 7 bases, and 14 bases lay between the germline ends. CDR3 size: 13 residues. CDR1 MNHNS and CDR2 SASEGT come from the germline V gene. The CDR3 reads CASRPGGAYTQYF. For the CDR3, the DNA is TGTGCCAGCAGGCCGGGGGGCGCTTATACGCAGTATTTT.